A selection of T cell receptor beta chains follows, all from one sample in a study of blood T cell repertoires in COVID-19. Method: immunoSEQ multiplex PCR; TCRdb's copy keeps in-frame clones and lacks some. The sample includes about 83,000 clones, 87% of them seen just once. The specimen sequenced was peripheral blood. Receptors originate from a woman between 50 and 59 years old with active or convalescent COVID-19. Each CDR3 is given with its conserved first and last residue. The D gene is left open where the match is weak. Clone size appears in some rows only: once, few, many, or a class for an expanded clone.

V gene	J gene	D gene	clone size	CDR3 length	CDR3 protein	CDR3 DNA
TRBV19	TRBJ1-2	TRBD1	.	16	CASTGQGAMGNYGYTF	TGTGCCAGTACGGGACAGGGGGCGATGGGTAACTATGGCTACACCTTC
TRBV9	TRBJ2-2	TRBD1	.	15	CASSLRQGYTGELFF	TGTGCCAGCAGTTTGCGACAGGGCTACACCGGGGAGCTGTTTTTT
TRBV9	TRBJ1-1	.	.	14	CASSPGRGSTEAFF	TGTGCCAGCAGCCCCGGGAGGGGAAGCACTGAAGCTTTCTTT
TRBV27	TRBJ1-4	.	.	13	CASSFLGGEKLFF	TGTGCCAGCAGTTTCTTAGGGGGTGAAAAACTGTTTTTT
TRBV9	TRBJ2-2	.	.	14	CASSVGLATGELFF	TGTGCCAGCAGCGTAGGACTGGCCACCGGGGAGCTGTTTTTT
TRBV12-3/TRBV12-4	TRBJ1-1	.	.	12	CASSLWGAEAFF	TGTGCCAGCAGTTTGTGGGGAGCTGAAGCTTTCTTT
TRBV27	TRBJ2-7	.	.	14	CASSLSGTTYEQYF	TGTGCCAGCAGTTTATCGGGGACAACCTACGAGCAGTACTTC
TRBV30	TRBJ1-4	.	.	15	CAWSPSLGRAEKLFF	TGTGCCTGGAGCCCATCCCTGGGCAGGGCTGAAAAACTGTTTTTT
TRBV4-1	TRBJ2-3	.	.	14	CASSQWHNTDTQYF	TGCGCCAGCAGCCAATGGCACAACACAGATACGCAGTATTTT
TRBV9	TRBJ2-2	TRBD1	.	15	CASSDGQGWVGELFF	TGTGCCAGCAGCGATGGACAGGGGTGGGTCGGGGAGCTGTTTTTT
TRBV5-4	TRBJ2-7	TRBD2	.	17	CASTSGRLTSGGTKQYF	TGTGCCAGCACCTCGGGCCGACTGACTAGCGGGGGGACTAAGCAGTACTTC
TRBV24-1	TRBJ1-4	.	.	13	CATSDLNKGKLFF	TGTGCCACCAGTGATCTCAACAAGGGGAAACTGTTTTTT
TRBV19	TRBJ1-1	.	.	13	CASSTNMNTEAFF	TGTGCCAGTAGTACCAACATGAACACTGAAGCTTTCTTT
TRBV5-1	TRBJ2-1	TRBD1	.	12	CASRQGQFEQFF	TGCGCCAGCAGGCAGGGACAGTTCGAGCAGTTCTTC
TRBV7-2	TRBJ1-5	.	.	14	CASSLPGSNQPQHF	TGTGCCAGCAGCTTACCAGGTAGCAATCAGCCCCAGCATTTT
TRBV9	TRBJ2-5	.	.	15	CASSVGSQNQETQYF	TGTGCCAGCAGCGTAGGTTCCCAGAACCAAGAGACCCAGTACTTC
TRBV9	TRBJ2-4	.	.	14	CASSFGLGGNIQYF	TGTGCCAGTTCTTTTGGGCTCGGGGGAAACATTCAGTACTTC
TRBV30	TRBJ2-1	TRBD2	.	13	CAGDGSGGSEQFF	TGTGCCGGGGATGGGAGCGGGGGCTCTGAGCAGTTCTTC
TRBV15	TRBJ1-3	.	.	14	CATSKRGSGNTIYF	TGTGCCACCAGCAAGCGGGGCTCTGGAAACACCATATATTTT
TRBV5-1	TRBJ1-5	.	.	15	CASSLSGNSNQPQHF	TGCGCCAGCAGCTTGTCAGGTAATAGCAATCAGCCCCAGCATTTT
TRBV7-9	TRBJ2-2	TRBD1	once	17	CASSRYRDRGLPGELFF	TGTGCCAGCAGCAGATACCGGGACAGGGGTCTACCGGGGGAGCTGTTTTTT
TRBV5-1	TRBJ1-1	.	.	13	CASSTGQNTEAFF	TGCGCCAGCAGCACCGGACAGAACACTGAAGCTTTCTTT
TRBV14	TRBJ2-3	TRBD2	.	17	CAHSLRLHSGGSDTQYF	TGTGCCCATAGCTTACGGCTTCATAGCGGGGGGTCAGATACGCAGTATTTT
TRBV2	TRBJ1-5	.	.	12	CASSDGDQPQHF	TGTGCCAGCAGTGATGGAGATCAGCCCCAGCATTTT
TRBV4-1	TRBJ2-7	.	.	14	CASSQVITGYEQYF	TGCGCCAGCAGCCAAGTCATAACGGGCTACGAGCAGTACTTC
TRBV25-1	TRBJ1-2	.	once	15	CASSESSRVRYGYTF	TGTGCCAGCAGTGAATCGTCACGGGTTCGTTATGGCTACACCTTC
TRBV6-5	TRBJ2-3	.	.	15	CASSQGGVSTDTQYF	TGTGCCAGCAGCCAAGGCGGGGTATCCACAGATACGCAGTATTTT
TRBV7-9	TRBJ2-7	TRBD2	.	13	CASSLGGGYEQYF	TGTGCCAGCAGCTTAGGGGGGGGCTACGAGCAGTACTTC
TRBV12-3/TRBV12-4	TRBJ2-7	.	.	12	CASSPNYHEQYF	TGTGCCAGCAGCCCTAACTACCACGAGCAGTACTTC
TRBV7-2	TRBJ1-6	TRBD1	.	16	CASSGGTGGHNSPLHF	TGTGCCAGCAGCGGCGGTACAGGGGGCCATAATTCACCCCTCCACTTT
TRBV25-1	TRBJ2-7	.	.	14	CASSERGGAYEQYF	TGTGCCAGCAGTGAACGAGGGGGGGCCTACGAGCAGTACTTC
TRBV3-1/TRBV3-2	TRBJ2-1	.	once	17	CASSEGGGASSYNEQFF	TGTGCCAGCAGCGAGGGGGGGGGAGCTAGTTCTTACAATGAGCAGTTCTTC
TRBV19	TRBJ1-4	.	.	12	CASRVESGKLFF	TGTGCCAGTAGGGTAGAAAGCGGAAAACTGTTTTTT
TRBV6-5	TRBJ1-1	.	.	12	CASSTGTSEAFF	TGTGCCAGCAGTACCGGGACATCTGAAGCTTTCTTT
TRBV11-2	TRBJ2-5	TRBD2	.	15	CASSLDRGGQETQYF	TGTGCCAGCAGCTTAGATCGGGGGGGCCAAGAGACCCAGTACTTC
TRBV27	TRBJ1-5	.	.	14	CASSLPGSNQPQHF	TGTGCCAGCAGTTTGCCGGGTAGCAATCAGCCCCAGCATTTT
TRBV5-1	TRBJ1-6	TRBD1	.	13	CASSYGQGTPLHF	TGCGCCAGCAGTTACGGACAGGGTACACCCCTCCACTTT
TRBV7-2	TRBJ2-7	TRBD2	few	13	CASRLAGTYEQYF	TGTGCCAGCAGACTAGCGGGAACCTACGAGCAGTACTTC
TRBV14	TRBJ2-5	TRBD1	.	15	CASSQYQGEGETQYF	TGTGCCAGCAGCCAATATCAGGGGGAAGGGGAGACCCAGTACTTC
TRBV15	TRBJ2-7	.	.	15	CATSRVLDTSYEQYF	TGTGCCACCAGCAGAGTCCTGGACACGTCCTACGAGCAGTACTTC
TRBV9	TRBJ2-7	TRBD1	.	15	CASSVSWDSSYEQYF	TGTGCCAGCAGCGTATCTTGGGACAGTTCCTACGAGCAGTACTTC
TRBV2	TRBJ2-5	TRBD1	.	15	CASCETGPIQETQYF	TGTGCCAGCTGCGAGACAGGGCCCATCCAAGAGACCCAGTACTTC
TRBV19	TRBJ2-4	.	.	19	CASSIDHATGDLAKNIQYF	TGTGCCAGTAGTATAGATCATGCCACAGGGGACTTAGCCAAAAACATTCAGTACTTC
TRBV7-8	TRBJ1-3	.	.	14	CASSPRGSGNTIYF	TGTGCCAGCAGCCCCCGGGGCTCTGGAAACACCATATATTTT
TRBV29-1	TRBJ2-7	.	.	11	CSSLTQGEQYF	TGCAGCTCGTTGACGCAGGGCGAGCAGTACTTC
TRBV5-4	TRBJ1-1	TRBD1	.	13	CASSPTGDTEAFF	TGTGCCAGCAGTCCCACAGGGGACACTGAAGCTTTCTTT
TRBV6-2/TRBV6-3	TRBJ1-5	.	.	13	CASSYQANQPQHF	TGTGCCAGCAGTTACCAGGCCAATCAGCCCCAGCATTTT
TRBV7-3	TRBJ2-7	.	once	13	CASSLEQGYEQYF	TGTGCCAGCAGCTTGGAACAGGGCTACGAGCAGTACTTC
TRBV5-1	TRBJ2-3	.	.	15	CASSLGTTSTDTQYF	TGCGCCAGCAGCCTAGGGACAACTAGCACAGATACGCAGTATTTT
TRBV5-4	TRBJ2-7	TRBD1	.	15	CASSQGQGLSYEQYF	TGTGCCAGCAGCCAGGGACAGGGGCTCTCCTACGAGCAGTACTTC
TRBV9	TRBJ1-5	TRBD1	.	17	CASSPGGRQGGNQPQHF	TGTGCCAGCAGCCCAGGGGGTAGGCAGGGTGGCAATCAGCCCCAGCATTTT
TRBV15	TRBJ2-1	.	.	16	CATSRGALSSYNEQFF	TGTGCCACCAGCAGAGGGGCTTTAAGCTCCTACAATGAGCAGTTCTTC